The source of this TCR beta chain is a study of T cell responses to AZD1222 COVID-19 vaccine (dated by TCRdb to the early 2020s). About the investigation overall: TCR sequencing was performed for about 240 trial participants, of whom around 210 were given two doses of AZD1222 and approximately 25 were given two doses of MenACWY control vaccine. Trial participants were enrolled by age into subgroups of 18-55, 56-69 and 70-plus years, and approximately 150, 30 and 60 TCR-sequenced participants, respectively, were included in these subgroups. The paper as a whole reports these results and caveats: Epitopes outside the regions mutated in the B.1.351 and B.1.1.7 variants were reportedly recognized by nearly half of the unique spike-specific TCRs. After two AZD1222 doses, both the breadth and the depth of spike-specific TCRs were significantly higher than at day 0 and than in MenACWY recipients. Conclusions about previously exposed vaccinees were limited because only six AZD1222 recipients were SARS-CoV-2 seropositive at baseline. Vaccine-associated CD4 TCRs spanned the whole spike protein, with dominant responses in regions 160-218 and 743-854. No day 14 peak-response samples were available, so repertoires were characterized only after the peak T cell response. Most participants were white British and females outnumbered males, and the authors suggested that clonal diversity may have been underestimated. The 56-69-year group was small, and its depth increase did not reach significance, likely because of low power.

Counted from cysteine to phenylalanine, this CDR3 has 15 amino acids. Here the CDR3 DNA is all that survives: 45 bases in frame from base 1. V is reduced by 1 base and J by 5 bases, leaving a spacing of 14 bases between them. Based on the germline V gene, the CDR1 and CDR2 sequences are SGHVS and FQNEAQ. Explained via the paper, the time point label denotes: baseline before first vaccination. The treatment or condition label of this sample denotes: meningococcal conjugate vaccine given as trial control. The vaccinee samples were drawn from two UK trials, COV001 and COV002, one of which was a single-blind randomized controlled phase 2/3 trial testing AZD1222 (ChAdOx1 nCoV-19) in healthy adults. Trial participant PBMC samples were collected at day 0 and day 28 after the second dose for TCRbeta chain sequencing. The CDR3 regions of human TCRbeta chains were analyzed by immunosequencing. Per the authors' processing: TCRs in the repertoires were compared against a reference library of SARS-CoV-2-specific TCRs that had been generated with the MIRA antigen-specificity platform. Breadth was defined as the fraction of unique TCRs that were SARS-CoV-2-associated. Depth was defined as the fraction of total T cells that were SARS-CoV-2-associated. Using the MIRA data, every spike-specific TCR was mapped to the spike region that the TCR reacted to and assigned to either a CD4 or a CD8 class. Log10-transformed breadth and depth values were compared by one-way ANOVA with Sidak's multiple comparisons tests. What TCRdb holds here is the immuneACCESS table cut down to in-frame rearrangements. Part of the clones is not present; checked against another copy, under half of the missing clones reflect an unresolved V gene, and the others are unexplained. V, J and clone size derive from that table, while D and trimming were established from the DNA sequence. A total of about 160,000 clones appear in this sample, about 92% of them only once. The top ten hold 4.4% of the sample.

On this clone: Its specific antigen is unknown. No clone much larger than this one lies a single base away; base qualities are absent.

The rearranged segments are TRBV7-8 and TRBJ1-1; TRBD1 is perhaps the D gene, given 5 matching bases. This TCR came from an adult in good health. The sample in question was peripheral blood, obtained on day 0 of MenACWY control vaccination. Here the CDR3 is given as CASSLDVMGVTEAFF. At the DNA level, the sequence is TGTGCCAGCAGCTTAGACGTGATGGGGGTGACTGAAGCTTTCTTT.